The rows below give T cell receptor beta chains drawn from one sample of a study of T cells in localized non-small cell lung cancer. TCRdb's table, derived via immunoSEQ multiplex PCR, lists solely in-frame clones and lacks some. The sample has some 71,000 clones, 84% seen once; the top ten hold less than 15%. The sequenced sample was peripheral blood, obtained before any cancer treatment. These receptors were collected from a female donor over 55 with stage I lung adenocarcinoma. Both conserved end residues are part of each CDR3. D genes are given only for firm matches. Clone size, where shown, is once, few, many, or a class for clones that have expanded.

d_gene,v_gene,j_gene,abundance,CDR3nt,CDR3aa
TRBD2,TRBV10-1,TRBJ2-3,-,TGCGCCAGCAGTTTGGCGGGGGGGGGCACAGATACGCAGTATTTT,CASSLAGGGTDTQYF
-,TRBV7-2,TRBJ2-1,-,TGTGCCAGCAGCTTAGACCCGAGTGGTGAGCAGTTCTTC,CASSLDPSGEQFF
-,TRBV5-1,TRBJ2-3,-,TGCGCCAGCAGCTTGGACTATGTGGGCACAGATACGCAGTATTTT,CASSLDYVGTDTQYF
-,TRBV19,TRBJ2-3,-,TGTGCCAGTGGAGTTGGGGACTCTAGCACAGATACGCAGTATTTT,CASGVGDSSTDTQYF
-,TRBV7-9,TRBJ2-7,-,TGTGCCAGCAGTCGGCACCTTCCCCCTTACGAGCAGTACTTC,CASSRHLPPYEQYF
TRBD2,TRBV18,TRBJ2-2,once,TGTGCCAGCTCGCCTAGCGGGAGAGATACCGGGGAGCTGTTTTTT,CASSPSGRDTGELFF
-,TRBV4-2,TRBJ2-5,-,TGTGCCAGCAGCCAAGTATCGGGGACCCAGTACTTC,CASSQVSGTQYF
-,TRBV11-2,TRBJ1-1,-,TGTGCCAGCAGCGCCGGACTGATGAACACTGAAGCTTTCTTT,CASSAGLMNTEAFF
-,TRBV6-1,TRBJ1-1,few,TGTGCCACCGGACCCACTTTCTTT,CATGPTFF
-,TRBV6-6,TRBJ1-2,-,TGTGCCAGCAGTTCCCAGGACAGTAATGGCTACACCTTC,CASSSQDSNGYTF
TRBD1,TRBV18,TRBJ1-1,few,TGTGCCAGCTCATCCGGGACAGGGAGTGAAGCTTTCTTT,CASSSGTGSEAFF
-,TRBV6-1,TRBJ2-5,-,TGTGCCAGCACCACTCAAGAGACCCAGTACTTC,CASTTQETQYF
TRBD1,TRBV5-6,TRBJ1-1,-,TGTGCCAGCAGCACATTTGGGACAGGGGGCCCCACTGAAGCTTTCTTT,CASSTFGTGGPTEAFF
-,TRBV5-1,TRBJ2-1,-,TGCGCCAGTACCGGGACTCCCGACTACAATGAGCAGTTCTTC,CASTGTPDYNEQFF
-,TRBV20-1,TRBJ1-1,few,TGCAGTGCTAGACAGGGAGCTGAAGCTTTCTTT,CSARQGAEAFF
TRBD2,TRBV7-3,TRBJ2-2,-,TGTGCCAGCAGCCCTTCGGGAGCGGGAGTTGGAGGGGAGCTGTTTTTT,CASSPSGAGVGGELFF
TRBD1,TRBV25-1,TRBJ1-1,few,TGTGCCAGCAGTGAACCGGGACAGGCTACTGAAGCTTTCTTT,CASSEPGQATEAFF
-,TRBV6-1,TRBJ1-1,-,TGTGCCAGCAGTGTCTATATGAACACTGAAGCTTTCTTT,CASSVYMNTEAFF
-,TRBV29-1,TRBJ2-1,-,TGCAGCGTTAAAGGGGCTAATGAGCAGTTCTTC,CSVKGANEQFF
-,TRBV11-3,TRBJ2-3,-,TGTGCCAGCAGCTCGGAGGTAGATACGCAGTATTTT,CASSSEVDTQYF
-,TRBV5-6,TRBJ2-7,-,TGTGCCAGCAGCTGGTCAGGCAGGGGTGCCTACGAGCAGTACTTC,CASSWSGRGAYEQYF
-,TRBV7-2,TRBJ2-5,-,TGTGCCAGCAGCTTAGGCGGTTTAAAAGAGACCCAGTACTTC,CASSLGGLKETQYF
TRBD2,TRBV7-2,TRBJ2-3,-,TGTGCCAGCAGCACTTACTTAGCGGGAGGCACAGATACGCAGTATTTT,CASSTYLAGGTDTQYF
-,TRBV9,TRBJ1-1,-,TGTGCCAGCAGCATCCGGGGAAACCCGAACACTGAAGCTTTCTTT,CASSIRGNPNTEAFF
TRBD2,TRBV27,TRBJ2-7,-,TGTGCCAGCAGTTTAAGCGGGACCACCTCCTACGAGCAGTACTTC,CASSLSGTTSYEQYF
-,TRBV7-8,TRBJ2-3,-,TGTGCCAGCAGCTTAGGGGGGGCAAACACAGATACGCAGTATTTT,CASSLGGANTDTQYF
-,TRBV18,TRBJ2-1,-,TGTGCCAGCTCACCGGGGGCGGAGGAGCAGTTCTTC,CASSPGAEEQFF
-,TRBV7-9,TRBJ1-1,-,TGTGCCAGCAGCAAACAGGGACTTAGGAATACTGAAGCTTTCTTT,CASSKQGLRNTEAFF
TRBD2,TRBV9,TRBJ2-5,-,TGTGCCAGCAGCCCCACTGGGAGGGAGCCTGGAGGGACGGAGTACTTC,CASSPTGREPGGTEYF
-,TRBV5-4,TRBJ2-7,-,TGTGCCAGCAGCTTGGGGGGGCGCGAGCAGTACTTC,CASSLGGREQYF
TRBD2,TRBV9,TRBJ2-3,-,TGTGCCAGCAGCGTAGCTAGCGGGGTCAGCACAGATACGCAGTATTTT,CASSVASGVSTDTQYF
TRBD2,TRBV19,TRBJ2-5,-,TGTGCCAGTCAACTCGCCGGGACTAGGCCCTGGCAAGAGACCCAGTACTTC,CASQLAGTRPWQETQYF
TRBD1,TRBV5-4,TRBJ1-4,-,TGTGCCAGCAGCTCCAAACGCAACAGGGGTCCTAATGAAAAACTGTTTTTT,CASSSKRNRGPNEKLFF
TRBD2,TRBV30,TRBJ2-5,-,TGTGGTGGGAGCGGGAGAAGGCAAGAGACCCAGTACTTC,CGGSGRRQETQYF
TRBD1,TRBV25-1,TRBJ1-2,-,TGTGCCAGCAGTGAGCCCGGGACAGGGGGCGACGGCTACACCTTC,CASSEPGTGGDGYTF
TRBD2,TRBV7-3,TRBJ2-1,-,TGTGCCAGCAGCCCCCGCCTAGCGGGAGTGAACGAGCAGTTCTTC,CASSPRLAGVNEQFF
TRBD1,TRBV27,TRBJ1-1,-,TGTGCCAGCAGTCGGGACAGGGGAATTAATGAAGCTTTCTTT,CASSRDRGINEAFF
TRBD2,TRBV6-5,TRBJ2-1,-,TGTGCCAGCAGATACGGACTAGCGACCTACAATGAGCAGTTCTTC,CASRYGLATYNEQFF
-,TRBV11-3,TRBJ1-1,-,TGTGCCAGCAGCCGGGATCCGGGGGTTTGGACTGAAGCTTTCTTT,CASSRDPGVWTEAFF
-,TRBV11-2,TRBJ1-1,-,TGTGCCAGCAGCTTCGCATATAATGGGAGGGGCCGCAGGGACACTGAAGCTTTCTTT,CASSFAYNGRGRRDTEAFF
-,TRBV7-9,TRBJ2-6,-,TGTGCCAGCAGCCTCCCGACTGGCTACTCTGGGGCCAACGTCCTGACTTTC,CASSLPTGYSGANVLTF
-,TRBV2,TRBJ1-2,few,TGTGCCAGCACGTCGTCAGGGGCTAACTATGGCTACACCTTC,CASTSSGANYGYTF
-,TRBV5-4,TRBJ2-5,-,TGTGCCAGCACCCTAAAGGGGTCTAGGGGACTGGAGACCCAGTACTTC,CASTLKGSRGLETQYF
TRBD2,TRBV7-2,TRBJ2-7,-,TGTGCCAGCAGCTTAGAGCCTAGCGGGAGCTACGAGCAGTACTTC,CASSLEPSGSYEQYF
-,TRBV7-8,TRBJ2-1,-,TGTGCCAGCAGCTTATTCCAGAACAATGAGCAGTTCTTC,CASSLFQNNEQFF
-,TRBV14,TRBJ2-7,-,TGTGCCAGCAGCCAAGCAATGGTAGCGGAGTCCTACGAGCAGTACTTC,CASSQAMVAESYEQYF
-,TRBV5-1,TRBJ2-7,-,TGCGCCAGCAGCTTTGGGGAAGTTTGGGAGCAGTACTTC,CASSFGEVWEQYF
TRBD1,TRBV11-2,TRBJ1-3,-,TGTGCCAGCAGCCCTCGACAGGGGGCGGGAAACACCATATATTTT,CASSPRQGAGNTIYF
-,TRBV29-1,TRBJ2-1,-,TGCAGCGTCAGTACGGCGCTCGACAATGAGCAGTTCTTC,CSVSTALDNEQFF
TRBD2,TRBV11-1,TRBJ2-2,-,TGTGCCAGCAGTAATACGCGGGGGGGCAGGAACACCGGGGAGCTGTTTTTT,CASSNTRGGRNTGELFF
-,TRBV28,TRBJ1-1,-,TGTGCCAGCAGAAGTGTCGGGAACACTGAAGCTTTCTTT,CASRSVGNTEAFF
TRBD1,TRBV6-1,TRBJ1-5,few,TGCTCCACCCGGGACAGTAATCAGCCCCAGCATTTT,CSTRDSNQPQHF
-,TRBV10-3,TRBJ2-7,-,TGTGCCATCAGTGAGGCAGCCCACACCTCGAACTCCTACGAGCAGTACTTC,CAISEAAHTSNSYEQYF
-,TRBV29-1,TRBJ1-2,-,TGCAGCGCCAGGTGGAACTATGGCTACACCTTC,CSARWNYGYTF
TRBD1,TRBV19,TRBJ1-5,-,TGTGCCAGTAGTATAGTAAGCCAGGGGGGCAATCAGCCCCAGCATTTT,CASSIVSQGGNQPQHF
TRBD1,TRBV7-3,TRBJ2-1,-,TGTGCCAGCAGCTTAGACAGGGACAATGAGCAGTTCTTC,CASSLDRDNEQFF
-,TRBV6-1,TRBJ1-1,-,TGTGCCAGTCGGGAGGGCCGTAACTCTGAAGCTTTCTTT,CASREGRNSEAFF
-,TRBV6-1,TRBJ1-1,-,TGTGCCAGCAGTGGGGTCCTCTGGGGCACTGAAGCTTTCTTT,CASSGVLWGTEAFF
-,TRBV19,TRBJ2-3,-,TGTGCCAGTAGTATTCTTGGCGGAATCACAGATACGCAGTATTTT,CASSILGGITDTQYF